A single sample is the source of the 27 T cell receptor beta chains below, sequenced in a study of metastatic and nonmetastatic thyroid tumors. No patient had received any treatment before thyroid surgery. TCRdb re-called clones from the PCR reads using MiXCR. The table lists around 12,000 clones, around a quarter of them singletons. The sample was tumor tissue. The origin of the receptors is a female donor with papillary thyroid cancer or a benign thyroid nodule (not recorded which). Some clones in this sample may be carry-over from other donors' samples.

This clone was recorded many times. The chain has TRBV20-1 and TRBJ2-5; perhaps TRBD1 as D (6 bases). CDR3 length: 15 amino acids. The germline V gene encodes CDR1 DFQATT and CDR2 SNEGSKA (reference sequence). V lost 1 base and J 5 bases, leaving 17 bases between the germline ends. This CDR3 is CSARGQGPLKETQYF. The CDR3 coding sequence is TGCAGTGCTAGAGGTCAGGGGCCCCTTAAGGAGACCCAGTACTTC.

This clone has a handful of counts. The genes are TRBV2 and TRBJ2-7; 10 bases are shared with TRBD1. CDR1 and CDR2 from the germline V gene are SNHLY and FYNNEI. The junction had 6 bases not matched to a gene; V was cut back by 6 bases and J by 4 bases. The CDR3 covers 14 residues. The CDR3 coding sequence is TGTGCCAGCAGCGGGACAGGGGTGATTTACGAGCAGTACTTC. Translated: CASSGTGVIYEQYF.

The chain recombines TRBV6-1 with TRBJ2-7; D is perhaps TRBD1 (6 bases). Germline lookup yields CDR1 MNHNS and CDR2 SASEGT. Between the trimmed V and J ends, which lost 5 bases and 7 bases, there was a span of 21 bases. The CDR3 loop spans 15 amino acids. As DNA, the CDR3 is TGTGCCAGCAGTCCAACAGGGAGCCCCCGGGGAGAGCAGTACTTC. This gives the protein CASSPTGSPRGEQYF.

Ten or more counts support this clone. In DNA form, the CDR3 reads TGTGCCAGCAGTTCTAGCGTGCGGGGGGAGCAGTTCTTC. Its translation is CASSSSVRGEQFF. V is TRBV6-4 and J is TRBJ2-1, with 7 bases identical to TRBD2. CDR1 is MRHNA, CDR2 SNTAGT, per germline. Trimming cost V 5 bases and J 10 bases; bases outside gene matches: 8. The CDR3 has 13 amino acids.

There are many counts of this clone. The J gene is TRBJ2-2, the V gene TRBV20-1, with D unclear. V shed 0 bases and J shed 6 bases, with 14 bases lying between them. Per the germline V gene, CDR1 is DFQATT and CDR2 is SNEGSKA (reference sequence). CDR3 length: 15 amino acids. The CDR3 DNA reads as TGCAGTGCTAGAGAGCCCCGCACGCAGGCCGGGGAGCTGTTTTTT. Amino acid sequence: CSAREPRTQAGELFF.

A single count supports this clone. The genes are TRBV30 and TRBJ2-7; 9 bases align to TRBD1. Germline-derived CDR1 and CDR2 are GTSNPN and SVGIG (reference sequence). Trimming took 1 base from V and 4 from J; bases not matched to a gene: 2. The length of the CDR3 is 13 residues. The CDR3 region is CAWSETGGYEQYF. The CDR3 DNA reads as TGTGCCTGGAGTGAGACAGGGGGTTACGAGCAGTACTTC. Combining the CDR3 with reference TRBV30 and TRBJ2-7 gives the whole variable domain SQTIHQWPATLVQPVGSPLSLECTVEGTSNPNLYWYRQAAGRGLQLLFYSVGIGQISSEVPQNLSASRPQDRQFILSSKKLLLSDSGFYLCAWSETGGYEQYFGPGTRLTVT.

The chain is built from TRBV6-1 and TRBJ1-1, with 8 bases matching TRBD1. Germline CDR1 MNHNS, CDR2 SASEGT. The CDR3 spans 15 residues. The trim removed 10 bases at V and 1 base at J, leaving 11 bases unmatched. CDR3 DNA sequence: TGTGCCACCCAATGGACAGGGCGGGGGAACACTGAAGCTTTCTTT. Amino acids: CATQWTGRGNTEAFF.

Ten or more counts support this clone. In DNA, the CDR3 is TGTGCCAGCAGTGAATCGAAGTACGAGCAGTACTTC. The encoded protein is CASSESKYEQYF. The gene calls are TRBV6-1 and TRBJ2-7; D gene uncertain. Germline CDR1 MNHNS, CDR2 SASEGT. This CDR3 comprises 12 residues. V was trimmed by 2 bases and J by 4 bases, leaving 6 bases between them.

J is TRBJ1-1 and V is TRBV12-3 or TRBV12-4; D call uncertain. Between the trimmed V and J ends, which lost 0 bases and 1 base, there was a span of 3 bases. The CDR3 has 13 residues. The CDR3 loop reads CASSLAGNTEAFF. The CDR3 DNA reads TGTGCCAGCAGTTTAGCAGGGAACACTGAAGCTTTCTTT.

This clone has ten or more counts. The CDR3 nucleotides read TGTGCCAGTAGTAAAAGACAGGCAACTAATGAAAAACTGTTTTTT. Translating gives CASSKRQATNEKLFF. The chain carries TRBV19 and TRBJ1-4; maybe TRBD1 (6 bases). The CDR3 has 15 residues. Germline V gives CDR1 LNHDA, CDR2 SQIVND (reference sequence). The germline V and J ends were trimmed by 4 bases and 0 bases, with 9 bases remaining between them.

This clone was observed many times. The V call is TRBV14, the J call TRBJ2-7; 7 bases are a match to TRBD2. In germline, CDR1 is SGHDN, CDR2 FVKESK. This CDR3 is 13 amino acids long. V was pared by 0 bases and J by 9 bases, with 5 bases of the junction left unmatched. The CDR3 DNA reads as TGTGCCAGCAGCCAAGAGCGAGCGGGACGGCAGTACGTC. Translating gives CASSQERAGRQYV.

This clone is medium-sized within its sample. V and J are TRBV5-1 and TRBJ2-2, with 12 bases aligning to TRBD2. J lost 2 bases, V lost 6 bases, and 2 bases had no gene match. From germline, CDR1 is SGHRS and CDR2 YFSETQ. The CDR3 totals 15 residues. The CDR3 loop reads CASTGLAGNTGELFF. CDR3 nucleotides: TGCGCCAGCACCGGACTAGCGGGAAACACCGGGGAGCTGTTTTTT.

By proportion, this clone is large (0.1 to 1%). The V gene is TRBV11-2, the J gene TRBJ2-7, with D possibly matching TRBD1 (7 bases). V lost 1 base and J lost 2, with 12 bases in between. The CDR3 is 15 residues long. Germline CDR1 and CDR2: SGHAT and FQNNGV. The CDR3 region has the DNA TGTGCCAGCAGCTTAGTGGCAGGGGGGACCTACGAGCAGTACTTC. This translates into CASSLVAGGTYEQYF.

This clone was seen repeatedly, ten times or more. The chain has TRBV6-1 and TRBJ2-1, with a weak D call TRBD1 (6 bases). V lost 7 bases to trimming and J lost 7 bases, with 17 bases between them. Germline V lookup: CDR1 MNHNS, CDR2 SASEGT. CDR3 length equals 14 residues. The CDR3 region has the DNA TGTGCCAGCACATTTAGGCAGGGGATTAATGAGCAGTTCTTC. This encodes CASTFRQGINEQFF.

This clone occurred many times. The CDR3 DNA sequence: TGCAGTGCAAGGAAAGAGACCCAGTACTTC. Protein sequence: CSARKETQYF. The genes are TRBV20-1 and TRBJ2-5; D uncertain. The CDR3 extends over 10 amino acids. In germline, CDR1 is DFQATT, CDR2 SNEGSKA (reference sequence). V lost 6 bases and J lost 3, with 5 bases in between.

In this sample, this clone turned up many times. V and J are TRBV6-5 and TRBJ2-1, with 8 positions matching TRBD2. The CDR3 totals 16 residues. The germline CDR1 and CDR2 sequences are MNHEY and SVGAGI. J lost 1 base, V lost 4 bases, and 6 bases had no gene match. The CDR3 DNA reads as TGTGCCAGCAGTTTGGTAGCGGGGTATTCCTACAATGAGCAGTTCTTC. It encodes CASSLVAGYSYNEQFF.

This clone was recorded many times. The chain carries TRBV10-3 and TRBJ2-1, with 7 bases aligning to TRBD2. The ends lost 3 bases at V and 7 bases at J; junction bases unmatched: 9. CDR3 length: 15 amino acids. Germline V lookup: CDR1 ENHRY, CDR2 SYGVKD. CDR3 loop: CAISESYGRSNEQFF. The DNA for the CDR3 is TGTGCCATCAGTGAATCGTACGGGAGGTCGAATGAGCAGTTCTTC.

There are many counts of this clone. The V call is TRBV28, the J call TRBJ2-3; D gene ambiguous. The germline gives CDR1 MDHEN, CDR2 SYDVKM. This CDR3 has 13 residues. Trimming cost V 6 bases and J 7 bases, with 14 bases left between them. CDR3 region: CASSPPLRNTQYF. As DNA, the CDR3 is TGTGCCAGCAGCCCACCCCTCAGGAATACGCAGTATTTT.

This clone was found many times. The J gene is TRBJ2-1, the V gene TRBV7-3; D gene unclear. The germline gives CDR1 SGHTA, CDR2 FQGTGA. V was pared by 2 bases and J by 0 bases, with 8 bases between. There are 15 residues in the CDR3. Here the CDR3 reads CASSLVGNSYNEQFF. The CDR3 nucleotides read TGTGCCAGCAGCTTAGTGGGGAACTCCTACAATGAGCAGTTCTTC.

This clone turned up a few times. The chain carries TRBV27 and TRBJ2-7; D unclear. The CDR3 is 13 residues long. Germline assignment: CDR1 MNHEY and CDR2 SMNVEV (reference sequence). Trimming shortened V by 6 bases and J by 0 bases, and 9 bases separated the two germline ends. CDR3 sequence (DNA): TGTGCCAGCAGCTTGAATCCCTCCTACGAGCAGTACTTC. This codes for CASSLNPSYEQYF.

This clone was counted many times. The V call is TRBV11-2, the J call TRBJ2-3; perhaps TRBD2 as D (6 bases). Between the trimmed V and J ends, which lost 5 bases and 2 bases, there was a span of 20 bases. The CDR3 extends over 17 amino acids. Looked up from germline, CDR1 is SGHAT and CDR2 is FQNNGV. CDR3 protein: CASSPFGSSGNTDTQYF. CDR3 nucleotide sequence: TGTGCCAGCAGCCCCTTTGGAAGTAGCGGCAACACAGATACGCAGTATTTT.

This clone has at least ten counts. The CDR3 coding sequence is TGCAGTGCTAGAGATTCGACTAGCGGGAGGAGGTACAATGAGCAGTTCTTC. Its translation: CSARDSTSGRRYNEQFF. The gene calls are TRBV20-1 and TRBJ2-1; 13 positions match TRBD2. CDR3 size: 17 residues. Trimming cost V 0 bases and J 4 bases; bases outside gene matches: 6. Germline V CDR1 and CDR2: DFQATT, SNEGSKA (reference sequence).

This clone was recorded many times. The chain links TRBV30 to TRBJ2-4; the D gene is possibly TRBD2 (5 bases). Germline-derived CDR1 and CDR2 are GTSNPN and SVGIG (reference sequence). V shed 1 base and J shed 9 bases, with 13 bases lying between them. The CDR3 spans 13 residues. For the CDR3, the DNA is TGTGCCTGGAGTGAAGCGGAGAGTACCATTCAGTACTTC. Residues: CAWSEAESTIQYF.

The table lists this clone with many counts. The genes are TRBV19 and TRBJ2-5; no firm D call. The CDR3 covers 13 residues. Trimming left V 5 bases short and J 3 bases short, with 10 bases between. CDR1 and CDR2 from the germline V gene are LNHDA and SQIVND (reference sequence). Written as DNA, the CDR3 is TGTGCCAGTAGTCCTCGGACCAAAGAGACCCAGTACTTC. Encoded protein: CASSPRTKETQYF.

J is TRBJ2-6 and V is TRBV13; D is uncertain. CDR1 is PRHDT and CDR2 is FYEKMQ in the germline V gene (reference sequence). The CDR3 runs to 16 residues. The germline V and J ends were trimmed by 2 bases and 0 bases, with 8 bases remaining between them. DNA for the CDR3: TGTGCCAGCAGCTTACCCCCCAGCTCTGGGGCCAACGTCCTGACTTTC. Protein sequence: CASSLPPSSGANVLTF. Combining the CDR3 with reference TRBV13 and TRBJ2-6 gives the whole variable domain AAGVIQSPRHLIKEKRETATLKCYPIPRHDTVYWYQQGPGQDPQFLISFYEKMQSDKGSIPDRFSAQQFSDYHSELNMSSLELGDSALYFCASSLPPSSGANVLTFGAGSRLTVL.

The chain has TRBV6-1 and TRBJ2-7, with D possibly matching TRBD2 (6 bases). The CDR3 consists of 13 residues. Trimming shortened V by 4 bases and J by 7 bases, and 14 bases separated the two germline ends. Germline CDR1 and CDR2: MNHNS and SASEGT. Here the CDR3 reads CASSVGSREEQYF. The CDR3, as DNA: TGTGCCAGCAGTGTCGGGAGCAGGGAAGAGCAGTACTTC.

The J gene is TRBJ2-1, the V gene TRBV5-1; the match to TRBD2 covers 12 bases. The CDR3 is 14 residues long. Germline-derived CDR1 and CDR2 are SGHRS and YFSETQ. Trimming took 2 bases from V and 9 from J; bases not matched to a gene: 3. As DNA, the CDR3 is TGCGCCAGCAGCTTAGTACTAGCGGGAGGTGAGCAGTTCTTC. Amino acids: CASSLVLAGGEQFF.